Below are 16 T cell receptor beta chains sequenced from a single sample in a study of blood T cell repertoires in COVID-19. Clones were sequenced by immunoSEQ multiplex PCR, and TCRdb holds only the in-frame ones, with some missing. The table has about 140,000 clones, 84% seen once. Source material: peripheral blood. These receptors all come from a human donor in a cohort sampled during active COVID-19.

The CDR3 region is CASSRSGGGELFF. CDR3 DNA sequence: TGTGCCAGCAGTCGGAGCGGGGGCGGGGAGCTGTTTTTT. V and J are TRBV6-5 and TRBJ2-2, with 8 bases lining up with TRBD2. J was trimmed by 7 bases and V by 5 bases; bases with no gene match: 3. The germline gives CDR1 MNHEY, CDR2 SVGAGI. The CDR3 runs to 13 residues.

The chain is built from TRBV5-1 and TRBJ1-3; 9 bases are shared with TRBD1. The CDR3 loop spans 15 amino acids. V was clipped by 5 bases and J by 3 bases; unmatched bases: 6. Germline CDR1 SGHRS, CDR2 YFSETQ. CDR3 loop: CASSPQGANGNTIYF. CDR3 nucleotides: TGCGCCAGCAGTCCACAGGGGGCGAATGGAAACACCATATATTTT.

V and J are TRBV20-1 and TRBJ2-5, with 7 nucleotides matching TRBD2. The J call may be wrong; the DNA end is better matched by TRBJ2-7. The germline CDR1 and CDR2 sequences are DFQATT and SNEGSKA (reference sequence). CDR3 length: 13 amino acids. Written as DNA, the CDR3 is TGCAGTGCTAGTAGGGGACTAACCTACGAGCAGTACTTC. Amino acids: CSASRGLTYEQYF.

The rearrangement joins TRBV24-1 to TRBJ1-4; 12 nucleotides align to TRBD1. J lost 7 bases, V lost 4 bases, and 3 bases had no gene match. The CDR3 covers 15 residues. From germline, CDR1 is KGHDR and CDR2 SFDVKD. Here the CDR3 DNA reads TGTGCCACCAGTGAAAAGGGACAGGGGGCTGAAAAACTGTTTTTT. Translated: CATSEKGQGAEKLFF.

The chain uses TRBV9 and TRBJ1-1; D might be TRBD1 (6 bases). The germline gives CDR1 SGDLS, CDR2 YYNGEE. Trimming left V 0 bases short and J 7 bases short, with 7 bases between. The CDR3 is 12 residues long. DNA of the CDR3: TGTGCCAGCAGCGTAGTGACAGGTGAAGCTTTCTTT. It encodes CASSVVTGEAFF.

The genes are TRBV6-5 and TRBJ1-6, with a weak D call TRBD1 (6 bases). V was clipped by 2 bases and J by 10 bases, with 15 bases between them. Germline CDR1 and CDR2: MNHEY and SVGAGI. This CDR3 spans 15 amino acids. CDR3: CASSYGQGQKSPLHF. CDR3 in DNA: TGTGCCAGCAGTTACGGGCAGGGGCAAAAGTCACCCCTCCACTTT.

This rearrangement joins TRBV2 to TRBJ2-1; 12 bases are a match to TRBD2. V lost 3 bases and J lost 15; bases outside the gene matches: 15. The CDR3 has 16 residues. Looked up from germline, CDR1 is SNHLY and CDR2 is FYNNEI. The CDR3 is CASSDQLASGGALRFF. The CDR3 DNA sequence: TGTGCCAGCAGTGATCAACTGGCTAGCGGGGGGGCTTTGCGGTTCTTC.

This chain joins TRBV19 and TRBJ1-1; 8 bases align to TRBD1. V lost 10 bases, J lost 1 base, and 5 bases stayed unmatched. The CDR3 spans 13 residues. The V gene's germline CDR1 is LNHDA and CDR2 SQIVND (reference sequence). CDR3 in amino acids: CATRDRPNTEAFF. The CDR3 coding sequence is TGTGCCACCCGGGACAGGCCGAACACTGAAGCTTTCTTT.

The genes are TRBV5-6 and TRBJ2-2; possibly TRBD2 for D (5 bases). The CDR3 contains 15 residues. Trimming took 0 bases from V and 0 from J, leaving 6 bases between them. The germline CDR1 and CDR2 sequences are SGHDT and YYEEEE. CDR3 nucleotides: TGTGCCAGCAGCTTGGGAGGGACGAACACCGGGGAGCTGTTTTTT. It yields the protein CASSLGGTNTGELFF.

The chain has TRBV15 and TRBJ1-5; D is unresolved. Trimming cost V 0 bases and J 1 base, with 16 bases left between them. The CDR3 runs 18 residues. Germline V gene data show CDR1 as LNHNV and CDR2 as YYDKDF (reference sequence). The CDR3 region has the DNA TGTGCCACCAGCAGAGATCCTCCGGGAAAAACGAGCAATCAGCCCCAGCATTTT. It encodes CATSRDPPGKTSNQPQHF.

This rearrangement joins TRBV30 to TRBJ1-1; unclear D gene. The V gene lost 1 base and the J gene lost 1 base, with 13 bases spanning the gap. Germline V CDR1 and CDR2: GTSNPN, SVGIG (reference sequence). The CDR3 has 15 residues. This chain's CDR3 is CAWSEVRVGNTEAFF. CDR3 nucleotide sequence: TGTGCCTGGAGTGAGGTACGGGTGGGGAACACTGAAGCTTTCTTT. Supplemented by reference TRBV30 and TRBJ1-1, the full variable domain reads SQTIHQWPATLVQPVGSPLSLECTVEGTSNPNLYWYRQAAGRGLQLLFYSVGIGQISSEVPQNLSASRPQDRQFILSSKKLLLSDSGFYLCAWSEVRVGNTEAFFGQGTRLTVV.

The genes are TRBV27 and TRBJ2-7; no firm D call. Between the trimmed V and J ends, which lost 7 bases and 2 bases, there was a span of 15 bases. The CDR3 has 14 residues. The germline V gene has CDR1 MNHEY and CDR2 SMNVEV (reference sequence). The CDR3 DNA reads TGTGCCAGCATGTCTCTGGCCAGAACCTACGAGCAGTACTTC. Its translation: CASMSLARTYEQYF.

The chain is built from TRBV6-6 and TRBJ2-7, with 8 bases lining up with TRBD2. The germline V gene encodes CDR1 MNHNY and CDR2 SVGAGI (reference sequence). The CDR3 spans 13 residues. J lost 3 bases, V lost 8 bases, and 6 bases had no gene match. The CDR3 loop reads CASGRGAGYEQYF. In nucleotides, the CDR3 is TGTGCCAGCGGGCGGGGGGCCGGCTACGAGCAGTACTTC.

The chain links TRBV5-1 to TRBJ2-1; TRBD1 is a possible D gene (6 bases). This CDR3 comprises 13 residues. Germline V gives CDR1 SGHRS, CDR2 YFSETQ. The V and J ends lost 2 bases and 7 bases respectively, with 10 bases between them. CDR3 sequence: CASSFNQGNEQFF. The CDR3 DNA reads TGCGCCAGCAGCTTCAATCAGGGGAATGAGCAGTTCTTC.

The CDR3 bases are TGTGCCAGCAGCTCGGAATGGCGGAGCGCGAACACCGGGGAGCTGTTTTTT. As protein: CASSSEWRSANTGELFF. The chain recombines TRBV5-4 with TRBJ2-2; the D is unclear. Per germline, CDR1 SGHNT and CDR2 YYREEE (reference sequence). The V end was cut by 3 bases, the J end by 0 bases, with 15 bases between. The CDR3 covers 17 residues.

This chain joins TRBV4-1 and TRBJ2-3; 11 positions agree with TRBD2. Germline V gene lookup returns CDR1 MGHRA and CDR2 YSYEKL. V dropped 3 bases and J dropped 9; count of bases not matched to a gene: 8. The CDR3 is 15 amino acids. The CDR3 nucleotides are TGCGCCAGCAGCCATGGTAGCGGGGGGGCCGGGACGCAGTATTTT. It specifies CASSHGSGGAGTQYF.